This TCR beta chain was found in a study of response to subunit inactivated influenza vaccine. A remark on this clonotype: Its antigen is not identified.

General study findings and limits: Each seasonal influenza vaccination recruits few new T cells, the authors suggested.

V lost 8 bases and J 3 bases, leaving 14 bases between the germline ends. The CDR3 extends over 13 amino acids. Per germline, CDR1 SNHLY and CDR2 FYNNEI. Each CDR3 protein gets one entry after TCRdb re-called the RT-PCR reads with MiXCR. The table shows around 520,000 distinct CDR3 sequences, with about 25% occurring only once. The rearrangement uses TRBV2 and TRBJ2-7; the D gene is possibly TRBD1 (6 bases). This receptor was identified in a man over 45 who received an inactivated influenza vaccine. The sample here was CD4+ T cells sorted from PBMCs, taken about 5 days after vaccination. CDR3 sequence (DNA): TGTGCCAGCGTTCAGAGGGACAACTACGAGCAGTACTTC. Translated, it gives CASVQRDNYEQYF.